These 28 T cell receptor beta chains originate from one sample sequenced in a study of technical replicates of blood from a few donors. Some clones are missing from TCRdb's copy, which holds only in-frame ones; the method was immunoSEQ multiplex PCR. In the table there are about 15,000 clones, 85% to 90% of which are singletons. The sequenced sample was PBMCs. The source of these receptors is a human donor in good health.

This chain connects TRBV6-4 to TRBJ2-3; D may be TRBD2 (6 bases). This CDR3 spans 14 amino acids. The V and J ends lost 4 bases and 1 base respectively, with 9 bases between them. Germline CDR1 MRHNA, CDR2 SNTAGT. The CDR3 reads CASSGASGTDTQYF. The CDR3 bases are TGTGCCAGCAGTGGAGCTAGCGGCACAGATACGCAGTATTTT.

The chain joins TRBV7-9 to TRBJ2-3; TRBD2 matches at 10 bases. From germline, CDR1 is SEHNR and CDR2 FQNEAQ (reference sequence). This CDR3 contains 15 residues. Trimming at V came to 5 bases and at J to 3 bases, leaving 5 bases not matched to a gene. CDR3 nucleotide sequence: TGTGCCAGCAGCCCCTTAGCGGGAGGAACAGATACGCAGTATTTT. Residues: CASSPLAGGTDTQYF.

This chain joins TRBV7-9 and TRBJ1-2; TRBD1 is a possible D gene (5 bases). In germline, CDR1 is SEHNR, CDR2 FQNEAQ (reference sequence). Trimming cost V 2 bases and J 2 bases, with 15 bases left between them. CDR3 size: 16 residues. The CDR3 is CASSLTQGMGNYGYTF. The CDR3 DNA sequence: TGTGCCAGCAGCTTAACTCAGGGAATGGGAAACTATGGCTACACCTTC.

This clone came up once. The chain employs TRBV2 and TRBJ2-7, with 10 bases fitting TRBD1. The germline V gene encodes CDR1 SNHLY and CDR2 FYNNEI. V trimming: 2 bases; J trimming: 5 bases; junction bases outside the gene matches: 6. This CDR3 has 15 amino acids. CDR3 nucleotide sequence: TGTGCCAGCAGTGAATTAGGACAGGGGGTCAACGAGCAGTACTTC. This encodes CASSELGQGVNEQYF. Complete variable domain (other parts from reference TRBV2 and TRBJ2-7): EPEVTQTPSHQVTQMGQEVILRCVPISNHLYFYWYRQILGQKVEFLVSFYNNEISEKSEIFDDQFSVERPDGSNFTLKIRSTKLEDSAMYFCASSELGQGVNEQYFGPGTRLTVT.

On this clone itself: At one of its ends the junction is not consistent with the germline gene, which may arise from a read error. This chain connects TRBV30 to TRBJ2-1; 7 bases match TRBD2. This CDR3 has 13 amino acids. Germline lookup yields CDR1 GTSNPN and CDR2 SVGIG (reference sequence). CDR3 protein: CAWSPRDYDEQFF. CDR3 sequence (DNA): TGTGCCTGGAGTCCCCGGGACTACGATGAGCAGTTCTTC.

The chain combines TRBV9 with TRBJ2-5; no clear D. Between the trimmed V and J ends, which lost 0 bases and 5 bases, there was a span of 8 bases. This CDR3 is 13 amino acids long. Germline assignment: CDR1 SGDLS and CDR2 YYNGEE. In DNA form, the CDR3 reads TGTGCCAGCAGCGTAGGGTCCAGGGAGACCCAGTACTTC. It yields the protein CASSVGSRETQYF. Variable domain in full (rest from reference TRBV9 and TRBJ2-5): DSGVTQTPKHLITATGQRVTLRCSPRSGDLSVYWYQQSLDQGLQFLIQYYNGEERAKGNILERFSAQQFPDLHSELNLSSLELGDSALYFCASSVGSRETQYFGPGTRLLVL.

This chain joins TRBV5-1 and TRBJ2-5; TRBD1 matches 9 bases. The germline V gene encodes CDR1 SGHRS and CDR2 YFSETQ. CDR3 length equals 14 residues. The V segment lost 4 bases and the J segment 5 bases; nucleotides outside the gene matches: 6. CDR3: CASSAGQGPETQYF. CDR3 in DNA: TGCGCCAGCAGCGCCGGACAGGGGCCGGAGACCCAGTACTTC.

The chain couples TRBV5-1 to TRBJ2-1; D perhaps matches TRBD2 (6 bases). Deletions cut 6 bases from V and 7 bases from J, with 17 bases between. CDR1 and CDR2 (germline): SGHRS, YFSETQ. The CDR3 covers 14 residues. The CDR3 DNA sequence: TGCGCCAGCATGGTCACGGGAGTGGGAAATGAGCAGTTCTTC. Amino acids: CASMVTGVGNEQFF.

The genes are TRBV5-4 and TRBJ2-1, with D unresolved. Deletions cut 10 bases from V and 0 bases from J, with 11 bases between. The CDR3 totals 13 residues. From germline, CDR1 is SGHNT and CDR2 YYREEE (reference sequence). CDR3 region: CAASDSSYNEQFF. CDR3 nucleotide sequence: TGTGCCGCCTCCGATAGCTCCTACAATGAGCAGTTCTTC.

The rearrangement joins TRBV27 to TRBJ2-1; 9 nucleotides align to TRBD1. Germline CDR1 and CDR2: MNHEY and SMNVEV (reference sequence). There are 17 residues in the CDR3. V gave up 2 bases and J gave up 4 bases; unmatched junction bases: 9. CDR3 protein: CASSLIRDRVGYNEQFF. CDR3 coding DNA: TGTGCCAGCAGTTTAATAAGGGACAGGGTGGGGTACAATGAGCAGTTCTTC.

The genes are TRBV5-6 and TRBJ1-2, with D possibly matching TRBD1 (5 bases). V was shortened by 4 bases and J by 2 bases, with 9 bases between the two germline ends. The CDR3 runs to 13 residues. Per the germline V gene, CDR1 is SGHDT and CDR2 is YYEEEE. The chain's CDR3 is CASSPDRNYGYTF. Here the CDR3 DNA reads TGTGCCAGCAGCCCAGACAGAAACTATGGCTACACCTTC.

This clone was seen more than once but under ten times. The V call is TRBV10-1, the J call TRBJ1-3; tentative D call: TRBD1 (5 bases). Trimming cost V 3 bases and J 2 bases, with 5 bases left between them. CDR3 length: 13 amino acids. Germline V lookup: CDR1 WNHNN, CDR2 SYGVQD (reference sequence). CDR3 in amino acids: CASSDRAGNTIYF. CDR3 DNA: TGCGCCAGCAGTGACAGGGCTGGAAACACCATATATTTT.

V usage is TRBV18 and J usage is TRBJ1-1; TRBD1 is a possible D gene (6 bases). The CDR3 has 16 residues. Trimming pared 2 bases from V and 2 bases from J, leaving 15 bases between. In germline, CDR1 is KGHSH, CDR2 LQKENI. The CDR3 coding sequence is TGTGCCAGCTCACCAATGGGGGCGGTGACAAACACTGAAGCTTTCTTT. Translated: CASSPMGAVTNTEAFF.

The rearrangement joins TRBV27 to TRBJ2-7, with TRBD2 identical over 9 bases. This CDR3 is built from 15 residues. CDR1 is MNHEY and CDR2 is SMNVEV in the germline V gene (reference sequence). Losses at the gene ends were 4 bases for V and 5 bases for J; bases not matched to a gene: 9. This chain's CDR3 is CASSSLSSGSDEQYF. The CDR3 DNA reads TGTGCCAGCAGTTCCCTGAGTAGCGGGAGTGACGAGCAGTACTTC.

The V call is TRBV10-1, the J call TRBJ1-2, with TRBD1 identical over 8 bases. This CDR3 region has 14 residues. The trim removed 0 bases at V and 7 bases at J, leaving 4 bases unmatched. Germline CDR1 WNHNN, CDR2 SYGVQD (reference sequence). CDR3 sequence: CASSESDRDGGYTF. DNA for the CDR3: TGCGCCAGCAGTGAGTCGGACAGGGATGGTGGCTACACCTTC.

J is TRBJ1-2 and V is TRBV7-8, with TRBD1 as a possible D gene (6 bases). V gave up 3 bases and J gave up 8 bases, with 13 bases separating them. The CDR3 spans 13 residues. Germline assignment: CDR1 SGHVS and CDR2 FQNEAQ. CDR3 residues: CASSFTRGEGYTF. The CDR3 DNA follows: TGTGCCAGCAGCTTCACCAGGGGCGAAGGCTACACCTTC.

The chain is built from TRBV5-1 and TRBJ2-7, with D maybe TRBD1 (7 bases). This CDR3 is 15 amino acids long. Germline CDR1 SGHRS, CDR2 YFSETQ. V was clipped by 2 bases and J by 2 bases, with 14 bases between them. The CDR3 region has the DNA TGCGCCAGCAGCTTACAGGGGTGGGGGGCCTACGAGCAGTACTTC. Amino acid sequence: CASSLQGWGAYEQYF.

This rearrangement joins TRBV10-3 to TRBJ2-1; perhaps TRBD1 as D (5 bases). This CDR3 spans 16 amino acids. Per the germline V gene, CDR1 is ENHRY and CDR2 is SYGVKD. The germline V and J ends were trimmed by 0 bases and 7 bases, with 16 bases remaining between them. The CDR3 here is CAISESTDYFLNEQFF. CDR3 nucleotide sequence: TGTGCCATCAGTGAGTCGACAGATTACTTCTTAAATGAGCAGTTCTTC.

V usage is TRBV28 and J usage is TRBJ2-3, with 12 bases lining up with TRBD2. J lost 6 bases, V lost 5 bases, and 3 bases had no gene match. The germline V gene has CDR1 MDHEN and CDR2 SYDVKM. The CDR3 has 14 residues. The CDR3 loop is CASSITSGRDTQYF. The CDR3 bases are TGTGCCAGCAGTATAACTAGCGGGAGGGATACGCAGTATTTT.

This clone was recorded a few times. The chain uses TRBV5-1 and TRBJ2-1; 7 bases are a match to TRBD2. With 4 bases clipped from V and 9 bases from J, the junction kept 7 bases outside the gene matches. Germline V gives CDR1 SGHRS, CDR2 YFSETQ. The CDR3 has 13 amino acids. The CDR3 loop is CASSENSGREQFF. As DNA, the CDR3 is TGCGCCAGCAGCGAAAATAGCGGGCGTGAGCAGTTCTTC. The complete variable domain, with remaining parts taken from reference TRBV5-1 and TRBJ2-1, reads KAGVTQTPRYLIKTRGQQVTLSCSPISGHRSVSWYQQTPGQGLQFLFEYFSETQRNKGNFPGRFSGRQFSNSRSEMNVSTLELGDSALYLCASSENSGREQFFGPGTRLTVL.

The V and J genes are TRBV14 and TRBJ2-5; 7 nucleotides match TRBD2. The CDR3 sequence is 15 residues long. Germline V gives CDR1 SGHDN, CDR2 FVKESK. The V gene end was trimmed by 1 base and the J gene end by 1 base; junction bases not matched to a gene: 3. CDR3 region: CASSQVAGVQETQYF. The DNA of the CDR3 is TGTGCCAGCAGCCAAGTAGCGGGTGTCCAAGAGACCCAGTACTTC.

V usage is TRBV30 and J usage is TRBJ2-1, with a weak D call TRBD2 (6 bases). Germline CDR1 reads GTSNPN; CDR2 reads SVGIG (reference sequence). Trimming shortened V by 8 bases and J by 8 bases, and 28 bases separated the two germline ends. CDR3 length equals 16 residues. CDR3 residues: CAVELGPRGWEDEQFF. In nucleotides, the CDR3 is TGTGCCGTAGAGTTAGGGCCCCGGGGCTGGGAGGATGAGCAGTTCTTC.

CDR3 DNA: TGTGCCAGCACCGTCGGGGGGGCTAGCCAACCCTACGAGCAGTACTTC. Amino acids: CASTVGGASQPYEQYF. This sequence joins TRBV7-9 and TRBJ2-7; 8 bases match TRBD2. The CDR3 contains 16 residues. Germline V gene sequence: CDR1 SEHNR, CDR2 FQNEAQ (reference sequence). Unmatched junction bases numbered 13, after V lost 7 bases and J lost 2 bases.

Here the CDR3 DNA reads TGTGCCTATCAGCGGGATCAGGCAGATACGCAGTATTTT. This gives the protein CAYQRDQADTQYF. This sequence joins TRBV30 and TRBJ2-3, with 7 bases matching TRBD2. CDR1 is GTSNPN and CDR2 is SVGIG in the germline V gene (reference sequence). V lost 7 bases and J lost 4; bases outside the gene matches: 8. This CDR3 spans 13 amino acids.

The chain couples TRBV7-2 to TRBJ1-2, with D possibly matching TRBD1 (5 bases). V was cut by 5 bases and J by 7 bases, with 20 bases left in between. This CDR3 has 15 residues. The V gene's germline CDR1 is SGHTA and CDR2 FQGNSA. Written as DNA, the CDR3 is TGTGCCAGCAGCCCACGAACGACAGCTCGGACTGGCTACACCTTC. This sequence encodes CASSPRTTARTGYTF.

The chain carries TRBV9 and TRBJ2-7; TRBD2 matches at 10 bases. In germline, CDR1 is SGDLS, CDR2 YYNGEE. With 3 bases clipped from V and 4 bases from J, the junction kept 10 bases outside the gene matches. This CDR3 has 16 residues. The CDR3 loop is CASSDGTSAFRYEQYF. DNA for the CDR3: TGTGCCAGCAGCGACGGGACTAGCGCTTTTAGGTACGAGCAGTACTTC.

This clone was seen a few times. The chain is built from TRBV28 and TRBJ1-1; D remains ambiguous. Germline V CDR1 and CDR2: MDHEN, SYDVKM. The CDR3 contains 14 residues. V was shortened by 1 base and J by 4 bases, with 10 bases between the two germline ends. For the CDR3, the DNA is TGTGCCAGCAGTTTATCCCGGCGGGGCACTGAAGCTTTCTTT. This codes for CASSLSRRGTEAFF. The full variable domain, with the rest looked up from reference TRBV28 and TRBJ1-1, is DVKVTQSSRYLVKRTGEKVFLECVQDMDHENMFWYRQDPGLGLRLIYFSYDVKMKEKGDIPEGYSVSREKKERFSLILESASTNQTSMYLCASSLSRRGTEAFFGQGTRLTVV.

The chain links TRBV19 to TRBJ1-6; tentatively, D is TRBD1 (6 bases). The V gene lost 3 bases and the J gene lost 5 bases, with 11 bases spanning the gap. The V gene's germline CDR1 is LNHDA and CDR2 SQIVND (reference sequence). The CDR3 length is 15 residues. DNA for the CDR3: TGTGCCAGTAGTATGGAACAGGGCCATAATTCACCCCTCCACTTT. Translation: CASSMEQGHNSPLHF.